The clone carrying this TCR beta chain was seen a few times. The antigen remains unidentified. This sample was taken from a study of T-cell memory formation after mild COVID-19. Study observations and caveats: Cross-reactive memory appears to have joined, as suggested by some responding clones showing up in pre-infection memory.

In germline, CDR1 is SGHVS, CDR2 FQNEAQ. With 3 bases removed from V and 4 bases from J, the gap between germline ends came to 15 bases. The CDR3 is made up of 16 amino acids. TCRdb re-called the 5' RACE reads with MiXCR, one entry per CDR3 protein. Here the sample spans hundreds of thousands of distinct CDR3 sequences, roughly 17% being singletons. The sequencing sample was made of PBMCs or a T cell subset sorted from them (not recorded which). The gene calls are TRBV7-8 and TRBJ2-2; a weak D match, TRBD2 (6 bases). The source of this sequence is an adult woman who had mild COVID-19 (a few samples of this study predate the infection). Cell type and time point are not known. CDR3 protein: CASSFRLGPGTGELFF. CDR3 nucleotide sequence: TGTGCCAGCAGCTTCCGACTAGGCCCAGGCACCGGGGAGCTGTTTTTT.